This T cell receptor beta chain was recorded in a study of blood T cell repertoires in COVID-19. At the level of the study: There were acute and convalescent COVID-19 samples, and they came from the United States, Italy and Spain.

Produced via immunoSEQ multiplex PCR; TCRdb's table is partial and in-frame only. In the table there are 20,000 to 25,000 clones, 75% to 95% of which are singletons. The CDR3 is 15 residues long. V gave up 4 bases and J gave up 2 bases, with 15 bases separating them. Germline V gives CDR1 SGHNT, CDR2 YYREEE (reference sequence). The chain uses TRBV5-4 and TRBJ2-5, with D unclear. Input material: peripheral blood. The receptor's source is a human donor in a cohort sampled during active COVID-19. CDR3 sequence reads: CASSKNQAEQETQYF. DNA for the CDR3: TGTGCCAGCAGCAAAAATCAGGCAGAGCAAGAGACCCAGTACTTC.